This T cell receptor beta chain was identified in a study of control samples from healthy donors and cancer patients. The CDR3 runs 14 residues. V shed 1 base and J shed 9 bases, with 13 bases lying between them. Germline V gene lookup returns CDR1 MGHRA and CDR2 YSYEKL. Repertoires were generated with immunoSEQ multiplex PCR, while TCRdb's copy carries only in-frame clones and drops some. The table records some 110,000 clones, over 90% of them present only once. This receptor was taken from a man aged 25 to 40 in good health. The sample was blood. The rearrangement links TRBV4-1 to TRBJ1-5, with D uncertain. The CDR3 DNA reads TGCGCCAGCAGCCAAGTTGGAGGACGGGGGCCCCAGCATTTT. Protein product: CASSQVGGRGPQHF.